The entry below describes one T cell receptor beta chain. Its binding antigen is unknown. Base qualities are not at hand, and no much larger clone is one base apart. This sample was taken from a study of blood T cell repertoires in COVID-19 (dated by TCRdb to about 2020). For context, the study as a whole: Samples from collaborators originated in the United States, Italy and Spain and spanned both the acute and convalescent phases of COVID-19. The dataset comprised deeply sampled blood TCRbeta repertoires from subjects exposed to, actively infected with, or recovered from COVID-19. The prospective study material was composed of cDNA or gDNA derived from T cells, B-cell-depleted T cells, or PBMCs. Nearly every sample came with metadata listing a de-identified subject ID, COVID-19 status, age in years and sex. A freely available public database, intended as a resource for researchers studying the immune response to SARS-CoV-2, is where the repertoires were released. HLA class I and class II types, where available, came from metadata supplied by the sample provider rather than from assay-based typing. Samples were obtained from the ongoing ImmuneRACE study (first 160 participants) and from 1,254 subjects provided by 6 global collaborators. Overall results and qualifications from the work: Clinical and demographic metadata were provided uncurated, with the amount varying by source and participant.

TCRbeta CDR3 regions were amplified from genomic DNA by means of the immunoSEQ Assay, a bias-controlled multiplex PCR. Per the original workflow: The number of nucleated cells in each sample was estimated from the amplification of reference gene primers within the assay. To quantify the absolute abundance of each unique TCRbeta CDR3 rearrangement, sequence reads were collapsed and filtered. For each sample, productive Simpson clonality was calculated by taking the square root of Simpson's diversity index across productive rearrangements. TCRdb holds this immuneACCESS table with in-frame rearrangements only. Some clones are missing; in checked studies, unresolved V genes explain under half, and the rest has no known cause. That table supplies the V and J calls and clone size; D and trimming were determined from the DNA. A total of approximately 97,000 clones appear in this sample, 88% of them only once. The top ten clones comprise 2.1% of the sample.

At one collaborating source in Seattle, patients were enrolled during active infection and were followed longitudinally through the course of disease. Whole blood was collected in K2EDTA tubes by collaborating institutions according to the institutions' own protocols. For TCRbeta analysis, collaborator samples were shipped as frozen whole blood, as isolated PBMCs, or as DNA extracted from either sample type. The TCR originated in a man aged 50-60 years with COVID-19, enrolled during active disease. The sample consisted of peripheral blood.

The CDR3 here reads CASSRVGQGQRQPQHF. DNA sequence: TGTGCCAGCAGTCGAGTGGGGCAGGGGCAACGTCAGCCCCAGCATTTT. The chain joins TRBV6-2 or TRBV6-3 to TRBJ1-5; matching of 6 bases hints at TRBD1 as the D gene. Trimming at the junction amounts to 5 bases on V and 6 bases on J, and the germline ends lie 20 bases apart. From its cysteine to its phenylalanine, the CDR3 spans 16 amino acids. The DNA shown is the 48-base CDR3, in frame from base 1. Via the germline V gene, CDR1 is MNHEY and CDR2 SVGEGT.